The entry that follows covers one T cell receptor (beta chain) sequence. PCR was performed a second time for about 7 to 12 cycles using a sample-barcoded 5' primer and a J-beta primer mix. TCRdb ran MiXCR on the 5' RACE reads and lists one entry per CDR3 protein. The sample holds 900,000 to 950,000 distinct CDR3 sequences, just under 30% seen once. The record originates from a study of blood T cells in healthy people across ages. This CDR3 has 14 amino acids. Germline CDR1 and CDR2: LGHDT and YNNKEL (reference sequence). Deletions cut 3 bases from V and 5 bases from J, with 14 bases between. In addition, the sample was reused for a study of T cells of mothers and their children.

The rearrangement joins TRBV3-1 to TRBJ2-7; D perhaps matches TRBD1 (7 bases). Sequencing input: blood. The clonotype comes from a woman aged 40 to 49 in good health. This chain's CDR3 is CASSQGGQLHEQYF. The CDR3 bases are TGTGCCAGCAGCCAGGGGGGACAGCTCCACGAGCAGTACTTC.